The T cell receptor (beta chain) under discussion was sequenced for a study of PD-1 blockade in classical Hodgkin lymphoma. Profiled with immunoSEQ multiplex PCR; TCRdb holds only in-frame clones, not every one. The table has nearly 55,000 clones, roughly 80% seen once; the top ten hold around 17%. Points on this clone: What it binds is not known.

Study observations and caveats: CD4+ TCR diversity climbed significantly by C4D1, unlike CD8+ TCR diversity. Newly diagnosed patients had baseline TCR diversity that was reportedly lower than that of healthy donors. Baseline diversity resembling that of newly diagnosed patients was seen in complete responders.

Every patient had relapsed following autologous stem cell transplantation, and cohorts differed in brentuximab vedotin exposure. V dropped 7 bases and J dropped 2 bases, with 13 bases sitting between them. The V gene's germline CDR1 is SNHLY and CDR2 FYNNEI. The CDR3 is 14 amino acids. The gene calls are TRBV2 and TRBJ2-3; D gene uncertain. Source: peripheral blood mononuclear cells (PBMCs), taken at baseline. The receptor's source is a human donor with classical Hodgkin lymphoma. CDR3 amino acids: CASIWPGTTDTQYF. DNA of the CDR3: TGTGCCAGCATTTGGCCAGGAACCACAGATACGCAGTATTTT.